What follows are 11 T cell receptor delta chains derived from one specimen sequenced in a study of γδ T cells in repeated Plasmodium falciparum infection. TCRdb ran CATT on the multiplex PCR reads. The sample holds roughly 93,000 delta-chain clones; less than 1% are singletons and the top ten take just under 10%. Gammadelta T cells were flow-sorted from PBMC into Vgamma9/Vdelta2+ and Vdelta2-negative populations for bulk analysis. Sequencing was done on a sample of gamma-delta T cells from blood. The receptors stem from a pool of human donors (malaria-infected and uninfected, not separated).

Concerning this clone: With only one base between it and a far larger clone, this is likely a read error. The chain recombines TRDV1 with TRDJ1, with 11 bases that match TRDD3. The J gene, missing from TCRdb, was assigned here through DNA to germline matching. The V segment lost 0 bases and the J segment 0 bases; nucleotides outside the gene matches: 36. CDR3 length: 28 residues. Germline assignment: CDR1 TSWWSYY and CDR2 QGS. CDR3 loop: CALGELLVGVLPTRLGDTRESYTDKLIF. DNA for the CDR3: TGTGCTCTTGGGGAACTACTGGTTGGCGTGCTTCCTACACGTCTGGGGGATACCCGCGAATCGTACACCGATAAACTCATCTTT.

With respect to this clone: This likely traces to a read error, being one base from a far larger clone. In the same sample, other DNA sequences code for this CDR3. CDR3 protein: CALGPIYWGISHPYTDKLIF. CDR3 bases: TGTGCTCTTGGGCCGATTTACTGGGGGATATCCCACCCGTACACCGATAAACTAATCTTT. This chain connects TRDV1 to TRDJ1; 11 bases are a match to TRDD3. In germline, CDR1 is TSWWSYY, CDR2 QGS. This CDR3 region has 20 residues.

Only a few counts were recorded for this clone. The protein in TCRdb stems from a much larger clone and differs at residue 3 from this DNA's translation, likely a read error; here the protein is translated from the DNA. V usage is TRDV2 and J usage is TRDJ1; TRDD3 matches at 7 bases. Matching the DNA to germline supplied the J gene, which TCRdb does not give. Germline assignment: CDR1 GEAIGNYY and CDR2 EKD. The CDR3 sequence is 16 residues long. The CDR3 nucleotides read TGTGCCTATGACACTCTAGGGATACTCCACACCGATAAACTCATCTTT. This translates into CAYDTLGILHTDKLIF.

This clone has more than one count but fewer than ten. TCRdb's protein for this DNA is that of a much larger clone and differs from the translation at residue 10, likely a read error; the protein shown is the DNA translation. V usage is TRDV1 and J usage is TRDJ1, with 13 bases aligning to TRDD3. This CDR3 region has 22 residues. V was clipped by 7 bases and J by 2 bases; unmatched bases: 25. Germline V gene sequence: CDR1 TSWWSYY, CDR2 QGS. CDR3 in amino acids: CALAAPFLRHPVLGDTTDKLIF. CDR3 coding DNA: TGTGCTCTTGCCGCCCCTTTCCTACGTCACCCCGTACTGGGGGATACGACCGATAAACTCATCTTT.

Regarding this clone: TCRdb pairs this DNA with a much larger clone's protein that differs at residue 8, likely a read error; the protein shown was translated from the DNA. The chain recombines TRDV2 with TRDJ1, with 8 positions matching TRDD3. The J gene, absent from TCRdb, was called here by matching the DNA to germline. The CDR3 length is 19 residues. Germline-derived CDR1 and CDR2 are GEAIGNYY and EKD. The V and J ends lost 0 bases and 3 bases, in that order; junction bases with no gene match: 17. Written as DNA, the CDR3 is TGTGCCTGTGACACCGTTCCTGAGGGATACGCGGGAGTACCCGATAAACTCATCTTT. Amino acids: CACDTVPEGYAGVPDKLIF.

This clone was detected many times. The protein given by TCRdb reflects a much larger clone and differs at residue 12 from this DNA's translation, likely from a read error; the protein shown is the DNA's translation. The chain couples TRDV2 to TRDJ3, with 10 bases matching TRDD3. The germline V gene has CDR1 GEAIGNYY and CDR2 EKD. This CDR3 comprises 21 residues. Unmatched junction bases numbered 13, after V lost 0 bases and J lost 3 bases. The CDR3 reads CACDTGGLLGDAGWDTRQMFF. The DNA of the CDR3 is TGTGCCTGTGACACCGGGGGACTACTGGGGGATGCTGGCTGGGACACCCGACAGATGTTTTTC.

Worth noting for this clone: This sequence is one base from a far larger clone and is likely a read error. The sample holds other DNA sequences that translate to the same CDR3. The CDR3 DNA reads TGTGCTCTTGGGGACTCCCATCGAAGTGGATACGTATACACCGATAAACTAATCTTT. Translating it yields CALGDSHRSGYVYTDKLIF. No J gene was called, and the V gene is TRDV1; TRDD3, the table's D call, was not compared with the DNA. Germline CDR1 reads TSWWSYY; CDR2 reads QGS. The CDR3 has 19 residues.

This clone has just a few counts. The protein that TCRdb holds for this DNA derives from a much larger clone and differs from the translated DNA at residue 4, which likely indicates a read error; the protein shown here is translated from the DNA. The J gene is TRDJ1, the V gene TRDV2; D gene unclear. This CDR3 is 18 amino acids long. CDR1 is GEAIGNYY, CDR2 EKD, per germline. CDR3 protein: CACVTVGLRDRNFDKLIF. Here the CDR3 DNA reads TGTGCCTGTGTCACCGTCGGACTGCGGGACCGTAATTTCGATAAACTCATCTTT.

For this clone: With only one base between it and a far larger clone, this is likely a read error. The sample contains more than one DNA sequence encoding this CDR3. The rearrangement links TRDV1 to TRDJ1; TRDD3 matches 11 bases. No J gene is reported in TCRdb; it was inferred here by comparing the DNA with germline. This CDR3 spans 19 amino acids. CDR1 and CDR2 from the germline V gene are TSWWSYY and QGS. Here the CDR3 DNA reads TGTGCTCTCGGGGAATTAATCGCGTACTGGGGGATAGATAACGATAAACTCATCTTT. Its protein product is CALGELIAYWGIDNDKLIF.

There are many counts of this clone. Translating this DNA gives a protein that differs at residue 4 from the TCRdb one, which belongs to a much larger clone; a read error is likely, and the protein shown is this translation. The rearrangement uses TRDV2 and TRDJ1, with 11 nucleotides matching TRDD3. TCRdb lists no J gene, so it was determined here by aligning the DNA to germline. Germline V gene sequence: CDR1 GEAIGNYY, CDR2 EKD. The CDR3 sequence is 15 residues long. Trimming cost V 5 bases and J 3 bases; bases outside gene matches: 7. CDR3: CACGQLGDRSDKLIF. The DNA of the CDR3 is TGTGCCTGTGGCCAACTGGGGGATAGGTCCGATAAACTCATCTTT.

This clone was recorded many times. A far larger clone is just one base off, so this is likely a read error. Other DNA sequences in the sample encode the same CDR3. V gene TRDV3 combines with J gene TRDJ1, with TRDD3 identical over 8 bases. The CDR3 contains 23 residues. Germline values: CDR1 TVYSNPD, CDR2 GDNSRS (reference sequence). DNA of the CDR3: TGTGCCTTTAGAGGGGTTAGGTCGGGCCTACAGGGTGGGGGATTACTGTACACCGATAAACTCATCTTC. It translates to CAFRGVRSGLQGGGLLYTDKLIF.